The next 3 T cell receptor beta chains were all read from a single sample in a study of patients and donors after allogeneic stem cell transplantation. TCRdb reprocessed the RT-PCR reads with MiXCR, giving one entry per CDR3 protein. Altogether 150,000 to 200,000 distinct CDR3 sequences are present, around 28% being singletons, with the ten largest covering 3.2%. Sequencing used blood, either unsorted or a sorted T cell fraction (not recorded which). Receptors were obtained from a human donor who was either an allogeneic HSCT recipient or a stem cell or donor lymphocyte infusion donor (not recorded which). It is not recorded whose cells these are; they may come from a transplant donor.

The genes are TRBV6-2 or TRBV6-3 and TRBJ2-7; no definite D call. This CDR3 region has 13 residues. Trimming shortened V by 6 bases and J by 6 bases, and 15 bases separated the two germline ends. Germline V gene lookup returns CDR1 MNHEY and CDR2 SVGEGT. CDR3 amino acids: CASSLAKWAEQYF. The CDR3, as DNA: TGTGCCAGCAGCTTAGCTAAGTGGGCCGAGCAGTACTTC.

This clonotype was counted a few times. The chain joins TRBV20-1 to TRBJ1-1; perhaps TRBD1 as D (6 bases). The CDR3 is 14 amino acids. Between the trimmed V and J ends, which lost 6 bases and 1 base, there was a span of 15 bases. Germline values: CDR1 DFQATT, CDR2 SNEGSKA (reference sequence). CDR3 amino acids: CSAQLGQKNTEAFF. The CDR3 nucleotides read TGCAGTGCCCAACTCGGACAGAAGAACACTGAAGCTTTCTTT.

This clonotype was detected only a few times. This chain joins TRBV6-6 and TRBJ1-2; D perhaps matches TRBD1 (5 bases). V lost 5 bases, J lost 10 bases, and 14 bases lay in between. This CDR3 has 12 residues. Germline loops: CDR1 MNHNY, CDR2 SVGAGI (reference sequence). CDR3 DNA: TGTGCCAGCAGTCCCCCCGACAGCCTCTACACCTTC. It is translated as CASSPPDSLYTF.